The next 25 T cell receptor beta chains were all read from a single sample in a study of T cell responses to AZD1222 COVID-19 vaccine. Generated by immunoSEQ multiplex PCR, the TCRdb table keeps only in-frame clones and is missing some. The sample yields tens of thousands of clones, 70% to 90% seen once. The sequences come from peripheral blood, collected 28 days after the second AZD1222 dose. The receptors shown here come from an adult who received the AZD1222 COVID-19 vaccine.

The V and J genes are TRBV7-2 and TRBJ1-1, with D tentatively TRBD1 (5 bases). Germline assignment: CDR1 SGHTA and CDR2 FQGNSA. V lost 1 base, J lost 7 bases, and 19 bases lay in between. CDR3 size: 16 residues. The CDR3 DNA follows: TGTGCCAGCAGCTTAGAGGGAGCCAGGGCGAGCGATGAAGCTTTCTTT. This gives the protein CASSLEGARASDEAFF.

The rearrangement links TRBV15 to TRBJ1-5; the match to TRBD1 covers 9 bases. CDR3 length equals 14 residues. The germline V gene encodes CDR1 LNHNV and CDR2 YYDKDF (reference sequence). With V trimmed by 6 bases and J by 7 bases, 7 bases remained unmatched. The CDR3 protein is CATSRGQGVQPQHF. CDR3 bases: TGTGCCACCAGTAGGGGACAGGGCGTCCAGCCCCAGCATTTT.

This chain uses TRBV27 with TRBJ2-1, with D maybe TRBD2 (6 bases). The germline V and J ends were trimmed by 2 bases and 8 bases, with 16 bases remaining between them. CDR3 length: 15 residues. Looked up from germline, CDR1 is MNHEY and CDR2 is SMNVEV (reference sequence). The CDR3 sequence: CASSLVAGPKHEQFF. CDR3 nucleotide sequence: TGTGCCAGCAGTTTAGTGGCGGGACCAAAACATGAGCAGTTCTTC.

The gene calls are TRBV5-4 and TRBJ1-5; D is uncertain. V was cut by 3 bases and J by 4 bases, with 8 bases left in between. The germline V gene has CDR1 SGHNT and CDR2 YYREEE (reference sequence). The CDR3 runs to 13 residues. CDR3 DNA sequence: TGTGCCAGCAGCTCGGACCCGAATCAGCCCCAGCATTTT. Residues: CASSSDPNQPQHF.

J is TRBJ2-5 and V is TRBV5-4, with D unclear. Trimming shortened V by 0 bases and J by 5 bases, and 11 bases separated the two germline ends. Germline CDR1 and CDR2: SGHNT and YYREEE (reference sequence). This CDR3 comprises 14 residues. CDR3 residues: CASSLGGPPETQYF. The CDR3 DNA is TGTGCCAGCAGCTTGGGAGGTCCCCCGGAGACCCAGTACTTC.

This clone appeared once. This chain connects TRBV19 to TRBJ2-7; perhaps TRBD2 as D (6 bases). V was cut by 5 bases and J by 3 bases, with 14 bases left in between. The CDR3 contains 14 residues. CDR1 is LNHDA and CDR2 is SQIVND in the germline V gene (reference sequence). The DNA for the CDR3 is TGTGCCAGTAGTTCACCGGGACTCATCTACGAGCAGTACTTC. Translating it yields CASSSPGLIYEQYF.

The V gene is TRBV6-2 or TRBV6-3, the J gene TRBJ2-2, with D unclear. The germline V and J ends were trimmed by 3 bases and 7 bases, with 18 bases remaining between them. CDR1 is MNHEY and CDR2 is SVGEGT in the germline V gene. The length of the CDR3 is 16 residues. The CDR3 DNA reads TGTGCCAGCAGTTATTATACGGGCCCCTGGCGCGGGGAGCTGTTTTTT. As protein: CASSYYTGPWRGELFF.

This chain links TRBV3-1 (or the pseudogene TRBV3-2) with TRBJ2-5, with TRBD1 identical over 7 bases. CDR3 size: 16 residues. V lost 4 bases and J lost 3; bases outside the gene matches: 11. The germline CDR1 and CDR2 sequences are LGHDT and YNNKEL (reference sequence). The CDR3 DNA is TGTGCCAGCAGCCCAGATCATCAGACAGGGAAAGAGACCCAGTACTTC. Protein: CASSPDHQTGKETQYF.

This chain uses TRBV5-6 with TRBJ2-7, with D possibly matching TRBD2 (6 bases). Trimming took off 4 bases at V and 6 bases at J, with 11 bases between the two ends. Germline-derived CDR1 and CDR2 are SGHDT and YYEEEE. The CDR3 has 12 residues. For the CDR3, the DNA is TGTGCCAGCAGCCGGGGGTGGGCCGAGCAGTACTTC. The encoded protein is CASSRGWAEQYF. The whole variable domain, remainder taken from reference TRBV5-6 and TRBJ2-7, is DAGVTQSPTHLIKTRGQQVTLRCSPKSGHDTVSWYQQALGQGPQFIFQYYEEEERQRGNFPDRFSGHQFPNYSSELNVNALLLGDSALYLCASSRGWAEQYFGPGTRLTVT.

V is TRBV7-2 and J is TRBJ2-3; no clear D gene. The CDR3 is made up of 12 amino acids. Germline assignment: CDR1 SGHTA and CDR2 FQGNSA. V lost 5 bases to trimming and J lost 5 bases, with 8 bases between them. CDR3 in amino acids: CASSTNKDTQYF. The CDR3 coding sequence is TGTGCCAGCAGCACTAACAAAGATACGCAGTATTTT.

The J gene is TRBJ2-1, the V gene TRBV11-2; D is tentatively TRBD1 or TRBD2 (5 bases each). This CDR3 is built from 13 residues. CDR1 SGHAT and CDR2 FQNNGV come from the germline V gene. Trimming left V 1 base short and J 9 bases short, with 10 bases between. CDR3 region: CASSLGGSGEQFF. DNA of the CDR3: TGTGCCAGCAGCTTAGGGGGGAGCGGTGAGCAGTTCTTC.

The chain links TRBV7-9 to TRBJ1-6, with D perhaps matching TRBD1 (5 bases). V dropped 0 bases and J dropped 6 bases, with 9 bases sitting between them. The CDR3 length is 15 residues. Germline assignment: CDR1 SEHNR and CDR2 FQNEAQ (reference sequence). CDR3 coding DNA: TGTGCCAGCAGCTTAGCCAGGGTTGGTAATTCACCCCTCCACTTT. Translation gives CASSLARVGNSPLHF.

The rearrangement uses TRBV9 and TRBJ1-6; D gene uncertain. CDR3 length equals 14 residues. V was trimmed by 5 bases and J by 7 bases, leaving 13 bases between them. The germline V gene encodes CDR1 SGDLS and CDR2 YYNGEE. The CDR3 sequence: CASSPQRANSPLHF. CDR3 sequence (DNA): TGTGCCAGCAGTCCCCAGCGGGCGAATTCACCCCTCCACTTT.

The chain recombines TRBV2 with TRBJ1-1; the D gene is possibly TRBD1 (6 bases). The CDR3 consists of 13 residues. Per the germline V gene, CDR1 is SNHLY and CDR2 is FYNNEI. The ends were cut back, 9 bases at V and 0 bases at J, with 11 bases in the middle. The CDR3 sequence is CASGQQLNTEAFF. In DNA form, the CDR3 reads TGTGCCAGTGGACAGCAATTGAACACTGAAGCTTTCTTT.

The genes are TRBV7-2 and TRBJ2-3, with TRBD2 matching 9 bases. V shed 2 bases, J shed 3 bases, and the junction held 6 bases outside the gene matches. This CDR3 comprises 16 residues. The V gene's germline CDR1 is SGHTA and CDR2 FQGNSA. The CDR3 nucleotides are TGTGCCAGCAGCTTAATTCGCGGGAGGGGTACAGATACGCAGTATTTT. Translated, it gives CASSLIRGRGTDTQYF. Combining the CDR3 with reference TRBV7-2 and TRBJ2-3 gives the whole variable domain GAGVSQSPSNKVTEKGKDVELRCDPISGHTALYWYRQSLGQGLEFLIYFQGNSAPDKSGLPSDRFSAERTGGSVSTLTIQRTQQEDSAVYLCASSLIRGRGTDTQYFGPGTRLTVL.

For the CDR3, the DNA is TGTGCCAGCAGCTTGGCCGGGACAGGGGGCTTGCCCCAGCATTTT. Translation: CASSLAGTGGLPQHF. This chain links TRBV5-6 with TRBJ1-5; TRBD1 matches at 12 bases. The V segment lost 0 bases and the J segment 9 bases; nucleotides outside the gene matches: 4. The CDR3 sequence is 15 residues long. Germline V lookup: CDR1 SGHDT, CDR2 YYEEEE.

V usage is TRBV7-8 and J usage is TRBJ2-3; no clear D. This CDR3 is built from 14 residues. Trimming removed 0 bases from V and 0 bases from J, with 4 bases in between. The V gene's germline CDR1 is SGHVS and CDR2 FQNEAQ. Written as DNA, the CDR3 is TGTGCCAGCAGCTTAGCCCTTAGCACAGATACGCAGTATTTT. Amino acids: CASSLALSTDTQYF.

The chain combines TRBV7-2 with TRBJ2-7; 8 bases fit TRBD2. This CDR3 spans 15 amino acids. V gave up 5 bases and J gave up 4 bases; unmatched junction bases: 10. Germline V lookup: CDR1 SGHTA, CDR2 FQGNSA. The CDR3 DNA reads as TGTGCCAGCAGCCCCGGTTTTAGCGGGATTTACGAGCAGTACTTC. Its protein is CASSPGFSGIYEQYF.

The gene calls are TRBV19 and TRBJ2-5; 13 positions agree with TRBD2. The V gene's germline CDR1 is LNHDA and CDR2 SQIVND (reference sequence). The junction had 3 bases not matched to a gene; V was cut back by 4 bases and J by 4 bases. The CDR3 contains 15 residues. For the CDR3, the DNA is TGTGCCAGTAGTACCGGACTAGCGGGAGCAGAGACCCAGTACTTC. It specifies CASSTGLAGAETQYF.

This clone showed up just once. This CDR3 reads CAREGAGANVLTF. The CDR3 nucleotides are TGTGCCAGGGAGGGGGCTGGGGCCAACGTCCTGACTTTC. The chain is built from TRBV2 and TRBJ2-6; tentatively, D is TRBD1 or TRBD2 (6 bases each). Trimming left V 9 bases short and J 2 bases short, with 8 bases between. The V gene's germline CDR1 is SNHLY and CDR2 FYNNEI. The CDR3 runs 13 residues.

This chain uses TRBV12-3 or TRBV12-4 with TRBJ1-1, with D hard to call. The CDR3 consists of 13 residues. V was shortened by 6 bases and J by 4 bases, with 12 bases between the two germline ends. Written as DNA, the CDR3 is TGTGCCAGCAGCCTAGGGCCGGGCACTGAAGCTTTCTTT. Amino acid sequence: CASSLGPGTEAFF.

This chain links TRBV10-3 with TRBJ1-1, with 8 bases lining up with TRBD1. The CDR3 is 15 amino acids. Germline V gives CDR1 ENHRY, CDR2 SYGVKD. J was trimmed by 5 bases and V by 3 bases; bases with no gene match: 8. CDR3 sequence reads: CAISDAQGAWTEAFF. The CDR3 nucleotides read TGTGCCATCAGTGATGCTCAGGGGGCTTGGACTGAAGCTTTCTTT.

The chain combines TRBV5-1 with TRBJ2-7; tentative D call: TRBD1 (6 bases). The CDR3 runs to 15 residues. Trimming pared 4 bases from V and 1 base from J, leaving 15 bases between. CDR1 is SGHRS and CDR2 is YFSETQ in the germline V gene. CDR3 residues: CASSQMAGASYEQYF. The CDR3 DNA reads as TGCGCCAGCAGCCAGATGGCAGGGGCTTCCTACGAGCAGTACTTC.

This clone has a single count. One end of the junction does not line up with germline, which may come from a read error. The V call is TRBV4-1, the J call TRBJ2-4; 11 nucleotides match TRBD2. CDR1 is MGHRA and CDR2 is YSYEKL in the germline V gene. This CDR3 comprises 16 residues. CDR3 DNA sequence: TGCGCCAGCAGCCAAGGGTATACTAGCGGGAGTATTGTCCTTCACTTC. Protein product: CASSQGYTSGSIVLHF.

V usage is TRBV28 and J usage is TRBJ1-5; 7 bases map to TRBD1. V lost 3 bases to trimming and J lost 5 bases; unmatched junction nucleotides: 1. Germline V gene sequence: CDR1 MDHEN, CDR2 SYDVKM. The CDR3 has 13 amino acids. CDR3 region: CASSFRGHQPQHF. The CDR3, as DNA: TGTGCCAGCAGTTTTAGGGGGCATCAGCCCCAGCATTTT.